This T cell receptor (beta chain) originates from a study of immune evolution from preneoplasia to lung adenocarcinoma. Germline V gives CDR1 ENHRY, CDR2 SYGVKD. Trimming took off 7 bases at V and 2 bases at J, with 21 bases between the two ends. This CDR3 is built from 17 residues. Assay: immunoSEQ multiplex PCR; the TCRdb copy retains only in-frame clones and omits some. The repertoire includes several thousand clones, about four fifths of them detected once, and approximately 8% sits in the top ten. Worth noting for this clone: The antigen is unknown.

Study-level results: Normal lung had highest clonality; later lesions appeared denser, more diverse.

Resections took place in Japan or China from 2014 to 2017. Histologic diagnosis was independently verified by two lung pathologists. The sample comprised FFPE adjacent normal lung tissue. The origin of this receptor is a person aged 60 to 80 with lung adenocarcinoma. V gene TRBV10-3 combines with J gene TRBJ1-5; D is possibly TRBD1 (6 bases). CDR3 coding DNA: TGTGCCATCATTTTGCGAGGGGGAGGTATCGGCAATCAGCCCCAGCATTTT. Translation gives CAIILRGGGIGNQPQHF.